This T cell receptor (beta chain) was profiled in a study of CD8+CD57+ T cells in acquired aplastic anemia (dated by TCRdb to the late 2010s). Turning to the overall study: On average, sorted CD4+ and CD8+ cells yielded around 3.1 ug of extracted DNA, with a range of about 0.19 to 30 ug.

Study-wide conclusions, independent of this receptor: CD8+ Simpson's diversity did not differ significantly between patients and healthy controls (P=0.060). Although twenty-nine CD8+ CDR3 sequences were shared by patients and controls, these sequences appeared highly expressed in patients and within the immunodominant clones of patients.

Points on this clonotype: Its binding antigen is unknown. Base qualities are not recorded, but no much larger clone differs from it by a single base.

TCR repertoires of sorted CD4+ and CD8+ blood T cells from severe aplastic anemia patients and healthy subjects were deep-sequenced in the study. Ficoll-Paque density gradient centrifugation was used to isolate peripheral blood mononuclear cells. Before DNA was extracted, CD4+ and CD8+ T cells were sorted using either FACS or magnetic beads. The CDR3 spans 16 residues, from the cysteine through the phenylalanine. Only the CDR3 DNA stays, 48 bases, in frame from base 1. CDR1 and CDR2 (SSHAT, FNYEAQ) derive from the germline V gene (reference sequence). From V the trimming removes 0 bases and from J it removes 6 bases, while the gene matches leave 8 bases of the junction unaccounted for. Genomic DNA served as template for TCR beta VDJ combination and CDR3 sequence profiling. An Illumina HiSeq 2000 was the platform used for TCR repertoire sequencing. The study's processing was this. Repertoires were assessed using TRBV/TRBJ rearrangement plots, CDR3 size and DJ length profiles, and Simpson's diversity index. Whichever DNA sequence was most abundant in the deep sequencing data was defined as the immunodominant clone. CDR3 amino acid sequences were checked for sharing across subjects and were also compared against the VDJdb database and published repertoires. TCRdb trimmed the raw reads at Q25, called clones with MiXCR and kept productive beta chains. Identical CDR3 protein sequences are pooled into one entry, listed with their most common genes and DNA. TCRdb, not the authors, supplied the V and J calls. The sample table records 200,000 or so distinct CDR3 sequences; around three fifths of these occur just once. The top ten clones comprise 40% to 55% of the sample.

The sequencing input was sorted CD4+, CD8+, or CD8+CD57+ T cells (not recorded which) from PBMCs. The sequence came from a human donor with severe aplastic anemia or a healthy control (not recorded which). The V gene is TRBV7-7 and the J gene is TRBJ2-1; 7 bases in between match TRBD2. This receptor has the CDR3 CASSLAEWGGPNEQFF. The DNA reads TGTGCCAGCAGCTTAGCTGAGTGGGGGGGACCCAATGAGCAGTTCTTC.